The 3 T cell receptor beta chains below come from one sample, sequenced in a study of T cell repertoires in cytomegalovirus infection. MiXCR, applied by TCRdb to the reads, yields one record per CDR3 protein. The sample comprises approximately 390,000 distinct CDR3 sequences, approximately 35% of which are singletons, and about 13% rests with the top ten. For these TCRs, the target antigens are not known. Sequences were derived from cultured PBMCs, sampled from culture after CMV antigen stimulation. The receptors stem from a human donor in good health (CMV status not recorded). Some clones in this sample may be carry-over from other donors' samples.

The rearrangement joins TRBV7-2 to TRBJ2-7; 8 positions match TRBD2. This CDR3 is built from 15 residues. The V gene's germline CDR1 is SGHTA and CDR2 FQGNSA. The junction had 5 bases not matched to a gene; V was cut back by 2 bases and J by 2 bases. CDR3 in amino acids: CASSLSGGQTYEQYF. DNA of the CDR3: TGTGCCAGCAGCTTATCGGGGGGGCAGACCTACGAGCAGTACTTC.

This clonotype was recorded at least ten times. For the CDR3, the DNA is TGTGCCAGCAGCCGAGGGGGCGCGGGGGACAGGACTGAAGCTTTCTTT. Protein: CASSRGGAGDRTEAFF. The J gene is TRBJ1-1, the V gene TRBV7-2, with 8 bases aligning to TRBD1. CDR1 is SGHTA, CDR2 FQGNSA, per germline. Trimming at V came to 5 bases and at J to 5 bases, leaving 13 bases not matched to a gene. This CDR3 region has 16 residues. Together with reference TRBV7-2 and TRBJ1-1, the CDR3 gives the full variable domain: GAGVSQSPSNKVTEKGKDVELRCDPISGHTALYWYRQSLGQGLEFLIYFQGNSAPDKSGLPSDRFSAERTGGSVSTLTIQRTQQEDSAVYLCASSRGGAGDRTEAFFGQGTRLTVV.

V gene TRBV20-1 combines with J gene TRBJ2-1; tentatively, D is TRBD1 (5 bases). The CDR3 is 11 amino acids. V was cut by 6 bases and J by 9 bases, with 12 bases left in between. CDR1 DFQATT and CDR2 SNEGSKA come from the germline V gene (reference sequence). Here the CDR3 DNA reads TGCAGTGCCGCCTGGGGCGCTGAGCAGTTCTTC. It codes for CSAAWGAEQFF.